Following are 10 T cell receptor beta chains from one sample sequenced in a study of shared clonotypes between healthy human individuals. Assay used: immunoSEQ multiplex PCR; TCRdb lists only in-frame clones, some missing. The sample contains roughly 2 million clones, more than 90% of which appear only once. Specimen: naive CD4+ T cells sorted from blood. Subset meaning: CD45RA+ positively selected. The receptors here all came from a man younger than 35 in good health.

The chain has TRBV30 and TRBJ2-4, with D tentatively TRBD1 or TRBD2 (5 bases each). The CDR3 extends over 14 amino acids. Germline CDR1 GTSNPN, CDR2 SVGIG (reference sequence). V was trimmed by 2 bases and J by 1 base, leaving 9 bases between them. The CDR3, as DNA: TGTGCCTGGAGTTTGGGGACGGCCAAAAACATTCAGTACTTC. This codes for CAWSLGTAKNIQYF.

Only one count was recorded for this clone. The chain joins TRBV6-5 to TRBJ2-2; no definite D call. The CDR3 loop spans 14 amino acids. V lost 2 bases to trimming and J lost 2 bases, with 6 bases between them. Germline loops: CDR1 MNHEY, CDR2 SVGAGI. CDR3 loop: CASSYEVNTGELFF. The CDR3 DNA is TGTGCCAGCAGTTACGAGGTCAACACCGGGGAGCTGTTTTTT.

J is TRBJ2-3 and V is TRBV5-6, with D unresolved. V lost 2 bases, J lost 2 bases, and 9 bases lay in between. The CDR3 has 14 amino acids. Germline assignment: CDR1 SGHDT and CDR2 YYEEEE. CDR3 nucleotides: TGTGCCAGCAGCTTAGACACCCTCACAGATACGCAGTATTTT. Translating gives CASSLDTLTDTQYF.

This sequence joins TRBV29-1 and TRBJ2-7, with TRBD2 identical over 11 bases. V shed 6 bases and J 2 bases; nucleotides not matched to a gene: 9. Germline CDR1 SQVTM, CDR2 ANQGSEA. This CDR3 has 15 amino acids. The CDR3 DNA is TGCAGCGTCTCCGGGACTAGCGGAGGAGCCTACGAGCAGTACTTC. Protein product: CSVSGTSGGAYEQYF.

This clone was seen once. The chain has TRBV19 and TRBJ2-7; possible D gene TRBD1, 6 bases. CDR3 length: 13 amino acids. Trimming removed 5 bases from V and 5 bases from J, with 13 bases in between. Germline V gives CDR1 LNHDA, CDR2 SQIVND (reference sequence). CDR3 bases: TGTGCCAGTAGTCTTTACCAGGGGCACGAGCAGTACTTC. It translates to CASSLYQGHEQYF.

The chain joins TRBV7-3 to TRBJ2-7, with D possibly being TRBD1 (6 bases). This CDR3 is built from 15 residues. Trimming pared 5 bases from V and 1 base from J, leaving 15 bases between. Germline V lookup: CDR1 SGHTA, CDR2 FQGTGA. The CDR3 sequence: CASSLTPGQSYEQYF. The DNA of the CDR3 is TGTGCCAGCAGCCTTACACCGGGACAATCCTACGAGCAGTACTTC.

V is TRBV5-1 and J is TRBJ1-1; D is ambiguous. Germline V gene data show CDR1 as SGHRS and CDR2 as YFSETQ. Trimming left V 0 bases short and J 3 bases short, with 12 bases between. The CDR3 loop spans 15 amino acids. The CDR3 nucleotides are TGCGCCAGCAGCTTGGAGGGTTTCCGAGACACTGAAGCTTTCTTT. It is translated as CASSLEGFRDTEAFF.

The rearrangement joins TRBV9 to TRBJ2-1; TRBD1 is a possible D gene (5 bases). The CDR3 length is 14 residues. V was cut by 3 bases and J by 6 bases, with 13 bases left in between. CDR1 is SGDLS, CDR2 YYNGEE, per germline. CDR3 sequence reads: CASSAPTATNEQFF. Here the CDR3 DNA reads TGTGCCAGCAGCGCACCGACAGCAACCAATGAGCAGTTCTTC.

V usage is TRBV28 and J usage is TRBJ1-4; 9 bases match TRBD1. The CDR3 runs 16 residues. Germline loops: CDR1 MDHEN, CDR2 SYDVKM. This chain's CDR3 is CVTKGTGSATNEKLFF. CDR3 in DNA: TGTGTAACAAAAGGGACAGGGTCAGCAACTAATGAAAAACTGTTTTTT. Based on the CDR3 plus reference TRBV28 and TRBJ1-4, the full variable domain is DVKVTQSSRYLVKRTGEKVFLECVQDMDHENMFWYRQDPGLGLRLIYFSYDVKMKEKGDIPEGYSVSREKKERFSLILESASTNQTSMYLCVTKGTGSATNEKLFFGSGTQLSVL.

CDR3 nucleotides: TGTGCCAGCAGTTACTCGGGCAGGGTCGAACACCCCCTCCACTTT. It translates to CASSYSGRVEHPLHF. This sequence joins TRBV6-5 and TRBJ1-6; tentative D call: TRBD1 (5 bases). Germline V gene lookup returns CDR1 MNHEY and CDR2 SVGAGI. CDR3 size: 15 residues. Deletions cut 0 bases from V and 13 bases from J, with 16 bases between.